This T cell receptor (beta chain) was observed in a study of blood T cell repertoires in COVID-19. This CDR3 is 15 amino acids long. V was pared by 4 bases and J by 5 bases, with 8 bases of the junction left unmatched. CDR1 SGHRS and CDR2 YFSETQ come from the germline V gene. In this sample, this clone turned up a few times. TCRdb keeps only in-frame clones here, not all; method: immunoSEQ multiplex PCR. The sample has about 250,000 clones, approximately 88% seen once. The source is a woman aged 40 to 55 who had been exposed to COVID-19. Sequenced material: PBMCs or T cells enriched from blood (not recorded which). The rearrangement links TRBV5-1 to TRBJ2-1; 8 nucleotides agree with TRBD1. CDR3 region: CASSPRTGINNEQFF. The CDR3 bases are TGCGCCAGCAGCCCAAGGACAGGGATAAACAATGAGCAGTTCTTC.